Only a few counts were recorded for the clone carrying this T cell receptor (beta chain). No antigen is known for it. There are 13 residues in the CDR3. Trimming took off 8 bases at V and 6 bases at J, with 11 bases between the two ends. Germline V gene lookup returns CDR1 MNHNS and CDR2 SASEGT. The entry originates in a study of vaccination and CD4 T cells after COVID-19. The Oncomine TCR Beta short-read assay was applied to DNA of cultured CD4+ T cells. TCRdb re-analysed the PCR reads in MiXCR, keeping a single row per CDR3 protein. The repertoire has more than 8,000 distinct CDR3 sequences, 28% of them found once; the top ten carry around 16%. Treatment defined: roughly 10-day PBMC culture with coronavirus spike peptide pools or control peptides (ViraFEST assay).

The TCR sequence derives from a human donor who had recovered from COVID-19. Sample: CD4+ T cells from blood, cultured in vitro, taken after SARS-CoV-2 vaccination. The chain links TRBV6-1 to TRBJ1-6; D possibly corresponds to TRBD1 (6 bases). CDR3 sequence reads: CASLNRANSPLHF. DNA for the CDR3: TGTGCCAGCCTAAACAGGGCTAATTCACCCCTCCACTTT.